Presented here are 12 T cell receptor beta chains from one specimen sequenced in a study of blood T cells in healthy people across ages. The use of a sample-barcoded 5' primer and a J-beta primer mix characterized a second PCR of about 7 to 12 cycles. TCRdb fed the 5' RACE reads into MiXCR, producing one record per CDR3 protein. The sample holds 1.2 million to 1.5 million distinct CDR3 sequences, roughly 45% seen once. The material sequenced was blood. Receptor source: a woman between 18 and 30 years old in good health.

The chain carries TRBV7-2 and TRBJ1-6, with D perhaps TRBD1 (5 bases). With 0 bases removed from V and 10 bases from J, the gap between germline ends came to 19 bases. CDR3 size: 17 residues. Germline assignment: CDR1 SGHTA and CDR2 FQGNSA. Here the CDR3 DNA reads TGTGCCAGCAGCTTAGCACTGGACATAACTTTCGGGTCACCCCTCCACTTT. It specifies CASSLALDITFGSPLHF.

V and J are TRBV2 and TRBJ2-7; tentative D call: TRBD2 (6 bases). Trimming took off 8 bases at V and 0 bases at J, with 14 bases between the two ends. The CDR3 spans 14 residues. Germline loops: CDR1 SNHLY, CDR2 FYNNEI. The CDR3 region is CASGGWRSSYEQYF. The CDR3 DNA reads as TGTGCCAGCGGGGGGTGGCGGAGCTCCTACGAGCAGTACTTC.

This rearrangement joins TRBV7-2 to TRBJ1-1; 8 bases are a match to TRBD1. Per the germline V gene, CDR1 is SGHTA and CDR2 is FQGNSA. The trim removed 6 bases at V and 1 base at J, leaving 4 bases unmatched. The CDR3 has 14 residues. Written as DNA, the CDR3 is TGTGCCAGCAGTCGGGGACAGGCGAACACTGAAGCTTTCTTT. Protein sequence: CASSRGQANTEAFF.

The J gene is TRBJ1-1, the V gene TRBV7-9, with D possibly TRBD1 on 5 matching bases. The CDR3 extends over 13 amino acids. Deletions cut 5 bases from V and 5 bases from J, with 12 bases between. The germline V gene encodes CDR1 SEHNR and CDR2 FQNEAQ (reference sequence). Written as DNA, the CDR3 is TGTGCCAGCAGCAAGCAGGGTTCAACTGAAGCTTTCTTT. As protein: CASSKQGSTEAFF.

The CDR3 here is CASSHDKAGNTEAFF. Written as DNA, the CDR3 is TGCGCCAGCAGCCATGACAAAGCGGGCAACACTGAAGCTTTCTTT. V is TRBV4-1 and J is TRBJ1-1, with unresolved D. Trimming took off 3 bases at V and 2 bases at J, with 13 bases between the two ends. Germline V gene lookup returns CDR1 MGHRA and CDR2 YSYEKL. This CDR3 is 15 amino acids long.

This clonotype was counted a few times. This chain joins TRBV9 and TRBJ2-3; the D gene is possibly TRBD2 (6 bases). Germline assignment: CDR1 SGDLS and CDR2 YYNGEE. V was pared by 0 bases and J by 6 bases, with 20 bases between. There are 17 residues in the CDR3. The CDR3 protein is CASSVAGTRGGFDTQYF. The CDR3 DNA sequence: TGTGCCAGCAGCGTAGCTGGGACTCGGGGAGGATTCGATACGCAGTATTTT.

The chain uses TRBV20-1 and TRBJ1-6; D not resolved. The CDR3 loop spans 14 amino acids. Germline CDR1 DFQATT, CDR2 SNEGSKA (reference sequence). V lost 5 bases to trimming and J lost 0 bases, with 8 bases between them. The CDR3 loop is CSAYSRSYNSPLHF. The CDR3 nucleotides are TGCAGTGCTTACAGCCGCTCCTATAATTCACCCCTCCACTTT.

This clonotype was observed a handful of times. The V and J genes are TRBV20-1 and TRBJ1-2; D remains ambiguous. V gave up 6 bases and J gave up 4 bases, with 12 bases separating them. The CDR3 contains 12 residues. Germline V gene sequence: CDR1 DFQATT, CDR2 SNEGSKA (reference sequence). As DNA, the CDR3 is TGCAGTGCCCCCAGCGGTTCCTATGGCTACACCTTC. Amino acid sequence: CSAPSGSYGYTF.

This clonotype was observed at least ten times. This chain joins TRBV29-1 and TRBJ2-7; 7 positions agree with TRBD2. In germline, CDR1 is SQVTM, CDR2 ANQGSEA. CDR3 size: 16 residues. Trimming at V came to 3 bases and at J to 0 bases, leaving 11 bases not matched to a gene. Written as DNA, the CDR3 is TGCAGCGTTGAGTCCCCAGCTAGCGGTAGCTCCTACGAGCAGTACTTC. Translation gives CSVESPASGSSYEQYF.

This clonotype has only a few counts. The gene calls are TRBV28 and TRBJ1-5; D might be TRBD1 (5 bases). This CDR3 is 18 amino acids long. Germline V gene sequence: CDR1 MDHEN, CDR2 SYDVKM. The V end lost 4 bases, the J end lost 4 bases, and 23 bases lay between the germline ends. In DNA form, the CDR3 reads TGTGCCAGCAGTTCCACCGGCCGGGCGAGCCGACAGAATCAGCCCCAGCATTTT. Its protein product is CASSSTGRASRQNQPQHF.

This clonotype showed up just a few times. This chain connects TRBV3-1 to TRBJ2-5, with 10 bases lining up with TRBD2. The germline V gene has CDR1 LGHDT and CDR2 YNNKEL (reference sequence). Trimming cost V 4 bases and J 6 bases; bases outside gene matches: 5. This CDR3 has 14 residues. CDR3 loop: CASSLLAGRKTQYF. The CDR3 DNA sequence: TGTGCCAGCAGCCTACTAGCGGGGAGGAAGACCCAGTACTTC.

This clonotype was detected only a few times. The chain joins TRBV3-1 to TRBJ1-1; D is unresolved. The CDR3 is 14 residues long. Trimming stripped 6 bases from V and 1 base from J, with 12 bases between. From germline, CDR1 is LGHDT and CDR2 YNNKEL (reference sequence). CDR3 DNA sequence: TGTGCCAGCAGACTGCACTCCTCGAACACTGAAGCTTTCTTT. It encodes CASRLHSSNTEAFF.